This entry features one T cell receptor beta chain sequence. Its target is unknown. The record originates from a study of graft-versus-host responses after intestinal transplantation. Germline assignment: CDR1 MDHEN and CDR2 SYDVKM. The germline V and J ends were trimmed by 5 bases and 7 bases, with 14 bases remaining between them. The CDR3 is 14 amino acids. Produced via immunoSEQ multiplex PCR; TCRdb's table is partial and in-frame only. Among tens of thousands of clones listed, approximately 95% were seen once. V is TRBV28 and J is TRBJ1-4; D gene unclear. The sequence came from a human donor who received an intestinal transplant. The specimen was unstimulated CD8+ T cells sorted from spleen or lymph node cells, collected before intestinal transplant. The CDR3 region is CASSPALSGEKLFF. CDR3 nucleotides: TGTGCCAGCAGTCCGGCCCTTTCAGGTGAAAAACTGTTTTTT.